This T cell receptor beta chain was captured by sequencing in a study of human T cells and chemical hapten exposure. Study summary: TCR yields per sample varied, mainly owing to small pooled library volume differences.

As the library was built, unique molecular identifiers were attached to individual cDNA molecules. TCRdb reprocessed the RACE reads via MiXCR and lists one record per CDR3 protein. The repertoire consists of 75,000 to 80,000 distinct CDR3 sequences, with over 6.5% occurring once and the leading ten covering about 1.7%. This clonotype was picked up one time. Time point specified: healthy volunteer bleed at 6 weeks. Total RNA was extracted from unfractionated whole blood. V dropped 3 bases and J dropped 7; count of bases not matched to a gene: 10. From germline, CDR1 is SGDLS and CDR2 YYNGEE. The CDR3 sequence is 15 residues long.

The material sequenced was whole blood. The chain recombines TRBV9 with TRBJ2-7; 10 bases are a match to TRBD2. The source is a female donor in good health. Some clones in this sample may be carry-over from other donors' samples. CDR3 amino acids: CASSGTSGDFSEQYF. CDR3 DNA sequence: TGTGCCAGCAGCGGCACTAGCGGGGATTTTTCAGAGCAGTACTTC.